The 19 T cell receptor beta chains listed next were all sequenced from one sample in a study of blood T cell repertoires in COVID-19. TCRdb's copy holds only in-frame clones and misses some; the assay was immunoSEQ multiplex PCR. The profile shows about 300,000 clones, 83% of them singletons. The material sequenced was peripheral blood. The receptors were sampled from a woman aged 45-65 years who had recovered from COVID-19.

The rearrangement links TRBV28 to TRBJ2-2; 8 nucleotides agree with TRBD1. The CDR3 contains 14 residues. Germline assignment: CDR1 MDHEN and CDR2 SYDVKM. V shed 5 bases and J 7 bases; nucleotides not matched to a gene: 6. The CDR3 spells CASSLTGGSGELFF. In DNA, the CDR3 is TGTGCCAGCAGTCTCACAGGGGGGAGCGGGGAGCTGTTTTTT.

This clone was seen just once. J is TRBJ1-6 and V is TRBV27, with D unresolved. Trimming removed 0 bases at V and 9 bases at J, with 12 bases between. Germline values: CDR1 MNHEY, CDR2 SMNVEV (reference sequence). The CDR3 length is 15 residues. The CDR3 DNA reads TGTGCCAGCAGTTTATCGCCGGGGTTGGGTTCACCCCTCCACTTT. As protein: CASSLSPGLGSPLHF.

The V gene is TRBV18, the J gene TRBJ2-1; 7 bases fit TRBD2. Germline CDR1 is KGHSH and CDR2 is LQKENI. The V segment lost 6 bases and the J segment 8 bases; nucleotides outside the gene matches: 10. The CDR3 loop spans 14 amino acids. As DNA, the CDR3 is TGTGCCAGCTCTATTCGGGGAGGGTTCGATGAGCAGTTCTTC. It encodes CASSIRGGFDEQFF.

This clone was counted only a few times. The V call is TRBV19, the J call TRBJ2-7; D remains ambiguous. The length of the CDR3 is 13 residues. Germline assignment: CDR1 LNHDA and CDR2 SQIVND (reference sequence). Deletions cut 3 bases from V and 0 bases from J, with 6 bases between. The CDR3 nucleotides are TGTGCCAGTAGTATGGGCTTCTCCTACGAGCAGTACTTC. Amino acids: CASSMGFSYEQYF.

The V gene is TRBV4-3, the J gene TRBJ2-1, with TRBD2 as a possible D gene (6 bases). The germline V gene has CDR1 LGHNA and CDR2 YSLEER. V shed 3 bases and J shed 5 bases, with 17 bases lying between them. The CDR3 has 16 amino acids. Here the CDR3 reads CASSQASVGAHNEQFF. As DNA, the CDR3 is TGCGCCAGCAGCCAGGCTAGCGTGGGTGCCCACAATGAGCAGTTCTTC.

The V and J genes are TRBV11-2 and TRBJ2-3, with D possibly being TRBD2 (6 bases). The CDR3 consists of 18 residues. The V and J ends lost 1 base and 1 base respectively, with 18 bases between them. Germline CDR1 is SGHAT and CDR2 is FQNNGV. The CDR3 region is CASSLGVLAGFGTDTQYF. DNA for the CDR3: TGTGCCAGCAGCTTAGGCGTACTTGCGGGATTTGGCACAGATACGCAGTATTTT.

V and J are TRBV20-1 and TRBJ1-1, with D possibly TRBD1 on 5 matching bases. Trimming cost V 3 bases and J 11 bases, with 19 bases left between them. The CDR3 length is 13 residues. In germline, CDR1 is DFQATT, CDR2 SNEGSKA (reference sequence). The CDR3 is CSASSIGAPWAFF. The CDR3 region has the DNA TGCAGTGCTAGTTCAATAGGGGCGCCCTGGGCTTTCTTT.

This clone was seen a single time. This sequence joins TRBV7-2 and TRBJ2-5; the D is unclear. There are 14 residues in the CDR3. Germline loops: CDR1 SGHTA, CDR2 FQGNSA. Deletions cut 1 base from V and 1 base from J, with 7 bases between. CDR3 in DNA: TGTGCCAGCAGCTTAGTCCTCTCCCAAGAGACCCAGTACTTC. Amino acid sequence: CASSLVLSQETQYF.

The chain is built from TRBV28 and TRBJ2-1, with 9 bases that match TRBD1. This CDR3 comprises 11 residues. Trimming took 7 bases from V and 12 from J; bases not matched to a gene: 4. CDR1 is MDHEN, CDR2 SYDVKM, per germline. The CDR3 sequence is CASIQGAVQFF. CDR3 coding DNA: TGTGCCAGCATACAGGGGGCAGTGCAGTTCTTC.

CDR3 coding DNA: TGTGCCAGCAGCTCCCCCGCGCGGGGTCGGTTCTTC. It codes for CASSSPARGRFF. This rearrangement joins TRBV7-2 to TRBJ2-1; tentative D call: TRBD2 (6 bases). V was shortened by 4 bases and J by 15 bases, with 16 bases between the two germline ends. The CDR3 has 12 amino acids. Germline V gives CDR1 SGHTA, CDR2 FQGNSA.

V usage is TRBV30 and J usage is TRBJ1-4; D is ambiguous. CDR3 length: 15 amino acids. CDR1 is GTSNPN, CDR2 SVGIG, per germline (reference sequence). Trimming shortened V by 4 bases and J by 0 bases, and 12 bases separated the two germline ends. The chain's CDR3 is CAWIPGGTTNEKLFF. CDR3 coding DNA: TGTGCCTGGATCCCCGGAGGAACAACTAATGAAAAACTGTTTTTT.

This clone was seen only once. This chain links TRBV3-1 (or the pseudogene TRBV3-2) with TRBJ1-2, with TRBD1 matching 8 bases. The trim removed 4 bases at V and 0 bases at J, leaving 16 bases unmatched. The CDR3 spans 19 residues. Germline assignment: CDR1 LGHDT and CDR2 YNNKEL (reference sequence). CDR3 amino acids: CASSRAPETGGFSNYGYTF. Here the CDR3 DNA reads TGTGCCAGCAGCCGGGCCCCGGAAACAGGGGGTTTCTCTAACTATGGCTACACCTTC.

This chain joins TRBV18 and TRBJ1-6; no clear D gene. With 4 bases removed from V and 7 bases from J, the gap between germline ends came to 11 bases. This CDR3 has 14 residues. The V gene's germline CDR1 is KGHSH and CDR2 LQKENI. The CDR3 DNA follows: TGTGCCAGCTCACTACTGGGCCAAAATTCACCCCTCCACTTT. Amino acid sequence: CASSLLGQNSPLHF.

The chain links TRBV6-2 or TRBV6-3 to TRBJ1-2; TRBD1 matches at 8 bases. CDR1 and CDR2 (germline): MNHEY, SVGEGT. The CDR3 length is 16 residues. The V and J ends lost 0 bases and 8 bases, in that order; junction bases with no gene match: 11. CDR3 protein: CASSYSNIQGAGGYTF. In DNA, the CDR3 is TGTGCCAGCAGTTACTCGAATATTCAGGGGGCGGGCGGCTACACCTTC.

The chain uses TRBV29-1 and TRBJ1-1; 9 positions match TRBD1. The CDR3 spans 14 residues. V gave up 7 bases and J gave up 5 bases; unmatched junction bases: 11. The germline V gene has CDR1 SQVTM and CDR2 ANQGSEA. The chain's CDR3 is CSGTRTGTGTEAFF. The CDR3 DNA sequence: TGCAGCGGCACGCGGACCGGGACAGGGACTGAAGCTTTCTTT.

The chain uses TRBV5-4 and TRBJ2-1; no firm D call. Trimming took 2 bases from V and 0 from J, leaving 9 bases between them. Germline CDR1 SGHNT, CDR2 YYREEE (reference sequence). This CDR3 spans 15 amino acids. The CDR3 sequence is CASSLLGGSYNEQFF. CDR3 bases: TGTGCCAGCAGCTTACTCGGTGGCTCCTACAATGAGCAGTTCTTC.

The chain links TRBV11-2 to TRBJ2-7, with 8 positions matching TRBD2. The CDR3 loop spans 15 amino acids. Trimming cost V 3 bases and J 6 bases; bases outside gene matches: 10. Germline V gene data show CDR1 as SGHAT and CDR2 as FQNNGV. CDR3 nucleotides: TGTGCCAGCAGCTTGGGAGCGGGGGTGCTCTCCGAGCAGTACTTC. The encoded protein is CASSLGAGVLSEQYF.

CDR3 sequence: CASSRLATETQYF. CDR3 sequence (DNA): TGTGCCAGTAGCCGTCTAGCGACAGAGACCCAGTACTTC. The chain links TRBV19 to TRBJ2-5; possibly TRBD2 for D (6 bases). Looked up from germline, CDR1 is LNHDA and CDR2 is SQIVND (reference sequence). Trimming left V 6 bases short and J 4 bases short, with 12 bases between. This CDR3 comprises 13 residues.

The rearrangement links TRBV28 to TRBJ1-5; weak D call: TRBD1 (5 bases). The CDR3 covers 13 residues. Germline assignment: CDR1 MDHEN and CDR2 SYDVKM. Deletions cut 5 bases from V and 3 bases from J, with 8 bases between. DNA for the CDR3: TGTGCCAGCAGTCGACAGCTCAATCAGCCCCAGCATTTT. Its translation is CASSRQLNQPQHF.